This T cell receptor (beta chain) was sequenced during a study of CD8 T cells in Susac syndrome. RNA amounts of about 0.5 to 1 ug underwent reverse transcription with random hexamers. A single record per CDR3 protein comes from TCRdb applying MiXCR to the immunoSEQ multiplex PCR reads. Of about 160,000 distinct CDR3 sequences in the sample, about 96% are singletons; the top ten hold around 0.12%. Trimming removed 0 bases from V and 6 bases from J; junction bases left unmatched: 5. Germline V gene data show CDR1 as LGHDT and CDR2 as YNNKEL (reference sequence). The CDR3 extends over 15 amino acids. Points from the study as a whole: Clonal expansion did not appear in Susac syndrome CD4+ T cell repertoires.

Worth noting for this clonotype: As yet, its antigen is unknown.

The sample taken for sequencing was CD4+ T cells from PBMCs. This rearrangement joins TRBV3-1 to TRBJ2-1; 7 bases are shared with TRBD2. This clonotype was sampled from a human donor with Susac syndrome. CDR3 DNA sequence: TGTGCCAGCAGCCAAGATCCGGCTAGCGGCAATGAGCAGTTCTTC. Residues: CASSQDPASGNEQFF.